A selection of T cell receptor beta chains follows, all from one sample in a study of T cells in Graves' hyperthyroidism and ophthalmopathy. TCRdb independently ran MiXCR on the multiplex PCR reads; one entry per CDR3 protein. The data show about 560,000 distinct CDR3 sequences, around 15% seen once. Sequencing was done on a sample of blood. The receptor source for this set is a woman aged 18-35 years with Graves' hyperthyroidism. CDR3s include the opening cysteine and the closing phenylalanine or tryptophan. D genes are given only for firm matches. Clone size is given for some rows only: seen once, a few or many times, or a class if the clone is expanded.

D gene: .; clone size: once; J gene: TRBJ1-6; V gene: TRBV27; CDR3 DNA: TGTGCCAGCAGTTTATTGGGCCTCTCTAATTCACCCCTCCACTTT; CDR3 protein: CASSLLGLSNSPLHF
D gene: .; clone size: .; J gene: TRBJ2-5; V gene: TRBV20-1; CDR3 DNA: TGCAGTGCCAAGCCCGGGACCCAGCAAGAGACCCAGTACTTC; CDR3 protein: CSAKPGTQQETQYF
D gene: TRBD1; clone size: few; J gene: TRBJ1-6; V gene: TRBV28; CDR3 DNA: TGTGCCAGCAGCCGCCTCGGACAGGGGGACCCGACACGGAATTCACCCCTCCACTTT; CDR3 protein: CASSRLGQGDPTRNSPLHF
D gene: TRBD2; clone size: .; J gene: TRBJ2-5; V gene: TRBV7-2; CDR3 DNA: TGTGCCAGCAGCCAAGGGACTAGCGGGGGGGGGGAGACCCAGTACTTC; CDR3 protein: CASSQGTSGGGETQYF
D gene: .; clone size: few; J gene: TRBJ1-5; V gene: TRBV12-3/TRBV12-4; CDR3 DNA: TGTGCCAGCAGTTTGTTTGAGGGGCTTCCCCAGCATTTT; CDR3 protein: CASSLFEGLPQHF
D gene: .; clone size: .; J gene: TRBJ2-1; V gene: TRBV6-2/TRBV6-3; CDR3 DNA: TGTGCCAGCAGTTACCGTTCTGAGCGGGCGATTTACAATGAGCAGTTCTTC; CDR3 protein: CASSYRSERAIYNEQFF
D gene: .; clone size: .; J gene: TRBJ2-7; V gene: TRBV7-2; CDR3 DNA: TGTGCCAGCAGCTTAGGTGCTAGCAAATACGAGCAGTACTTC; CDR3 protein: CASSLGASKYEQYF
D gene: TRBD1; clone size: many; J gene: TRBJ1-4; V gene: TRBV3-1; CDR3 DNA: TGTGCCAGCAGCCCCGGGACAGGGGCCGAAAAACTGTTTTTT; CDR3 protein: CASSPGTGAEKLFF
D gene: TRBD1; clone size: few; J gene: TRBJ2-5; V gene: TRBV9; CDR3 DNA: TGTGCCAGCAGCCCCCGGGGACAGAAAGAGACCCAGTACTTC; CDR3 protein: CASSPRGQKETQYF
D gene: TRBD2; clone size: many; J gene: TRBJ2-1; V gene: TRBV6-1; CDR3 DNA: TGTGCCAGCAGCCGGCTTAGAAAGTACAGCGGGGGGCCCAACAATGAGCAGTTCTTC; CDR3 protein: CASSRLRKYSGGPNNEQFF
D gene: .; clone size: few; J gene: TRBJ1-5; V gene: TRBV18; CDR3 DNA: TGTGCCAGCTCACCGAGAGAGGGGCCCCAGCATTTT; CDR3 protein: CASSPREGPQHF
D gene: .; clone size: many; J gene: TRBJ2-4; V gene: TRBV27; CDR3 DNA: TGTGCCAGCGTAACAGGGCTAGCCAAAAACATTCAGTACTTC; CDR3 protein: CASVTGLAKNIQYF
D gene: .; clone size: .; J gene: TRBJ1-5; V gene: TRBV14; CDR3 DNA: TGTGCCAGCAGCCAAACAGGGTGGCAGCCCCAGCATTTT; CDR3 protein: CASSQTGWQPQHF
D gene: TRBD2; clone size: many; J gene: TRBJ2-7; V gene: TRBV6-1; CDR3 DNA: TGTGCCAGCAGTCGTTCTAGCGGGAGGGCCTACGAGCAGTACTTC; CDR3 protein: CASSRSSGRAYEQYF
D gene: .; clone size: many; J gene: TRBJ1-2; V gene: TRBV15; CDR3 DNA: TGTGCCACCAGCAGAGAGATCGGGGCTCAGTGGAACTATGGCTACACCTTC; CDR3 protein: CATSREIGAQWNYGYTF
D gene: .; clone size: .; J gene: TRBJ2-3; V gene: TRBV4-1; CDR3 DNA: TGCGCCGGAGGGGGTTCTGACACAGATACGCAGTATTTT; CDR3 protein: CAGGGSDTDTQYF
D gene: TRBD2; clone size: .; J gene: TRBJ2-2; V gene: TRBV3-1; CDR3 DNA: TGTGCCAGCAGCCTCTCCTCAAGCGGGAGGGCCCACACCGGGGAGCTGTTTTTT; CDR3 protein: CASSLSSSGRAHTGELFF
D gene: TRBD1; clone size: .; J gene: TRBJ1-2; V gene: TRBV7-2; CDR3 DNA: TGTGCCAGCAGCCATAGCGCCGGGCTAAGGGGACAGGGGCCCTATGGCTACACCTTC; CDR3 protein: CASSHSAGLRGQGPYGYTF
D gene: TRBD1; clone size: .; J gene: TRBJ2-5; V gene: TRBV6-5; CDR3 DNA: TGTGCCAGCAGTTACTCGGCGGGACAGGGGATTGGGACCCGGTACTTC; CDR3 protein: CASSYSAGQGIGTRYF
D gene: TRBD2; clone size: few; J gene: TRBJ2-1; V gene: TRBV11-2; CDR3 DNA: TGTGCCAGCAGCGGGGAGACTAGCGGGGCGAGCTCCTACAATGAGCAGTTCTTC; CDR3 protein: CASSGETSGASSYNEQFF
D gene: .; clone size: .; J gene: TRBJ1-5; V gene: TRBV25-1; CDR3 DNA: TGTGCCAGCAGTGAAGGAACGAATAGCAATCAGCCCCAGCATTTT; CDR3 protein: CASSEGTNSNQPQHF
D gene: TRBD1; clone size: many; J gene: TRBJ1-3; V gene: TRBV28; CDR3 DNA: TGTGCCAGCAGATTGGACAGGGTCTCGTTTTCTGGAAACACCATATATTTT; CDR3 protein: CASRLDRVSFSGNTIYF
D gene: TRBD1; clone size: .; J gene: TRBJ1-5; V gene: TRBV5-8; CDR3 DNA: TGTGCCAGCAGCTTATATTTTGGACAGGGCCCAAATCAGCCCCAGCATTTT; CDR3 protein: CASSLYFGQGPNQPQHF
D gene: TRBD2; clone size: many; J gene: TRBJ2-1; V gene: TRBV11-3; CDR3 DNA: TGTGCCAGCAGCCTCACTAGCGGGCCCTACAATGAGCAGTTCTTC; CDR3 protein: CASSLTSGPYNEQFF
D gene: TRBD1; clone size: many; J gene: TRBJ1-1; V gene: TRBV5-1; CDR3 DNA: TGCGCCAGCTCGACAGGGCTGAACACTGAAGCTTTCTTT; CDR3 protein: CASSTGLNTEAFF
D gene: TRBD2; clone size: .; J gene: TRBJ2-2; V gene: TRBV3-1; CDR3 DNA: TGTGCCAGCAGCCAAGACGGGAGATGGACTAGCGGGAGTGTGGGGCCCGGGGAGCTGTTTTTT; CDR3 protein: CASSQDGRWTSGSVGPGELFF
D gene: .; clone size: many; J gene: TRBJ2-7; V gene: TRBV12-3/TRBV12-4; CDR3 DNA: TGTGCCAGCAGCCTCGGACAGCCCAACTACGAGCAGTACTTC; CDR3 protein: CASSLGQPNYEQYF
D gene: TRBD1; clone size: .; J gene: TRBJ1-4; V gene: TRBV29-1; CDR3 DNA: TGCAGCATGAAACAGGGGGCGAGTGAAAAACTGTTTTTT; CDR3 protein: CSMKQGASEKLFF
D gene: .; clone size: .; J gene: TRBJ1-2; V gene: TRBV6-1; CDR3 DNA: TGTGCCAGCGCCCTGGGGGTGGCCGGCGGTGGCTACACCTTC; CDR3 protein: CASALGVAGGGYTF
D gene: TRBD1; clone size: many; J gene: TRBJ2-7; V gene: TRBV18; CDR3 DNA: TGTGCCAGCTCACGGGACAGGGTCGTCTACGAGCAGTACTTC; CDR3 protein: CASSRDRVVYEQYF
D gene: TRBD2; clone size: few; J gene: TRBJ2-1; V gene: TRBV6-6; CDR3 DNA: TGTGCCAGCAGTTACTTAACTAGCGGGAGCTCCTACAATGAGCAGTTCTTC; CDR3 protein: CASSYLTSGSSYNEQFF
D gene: TRBD1; clone size: few; J gene: TRBJ2-7; V gene: TRBV20-1; CDR3 DNA: TGCAGTGCTAGAGATAGACAGGGAGCCCTCTACGAGCAGTACTTC; CDR3 protein: CSARDRQGALYEQYF
D gene: .; clone size: .; J gene: TRBJ2-1; V gene: TRBV7-9; CDR3 DNA: TGTGCCAGCAGCTACCGGGTGAGCTCCTACAATGAGCAGTTCTTC; CDR3 protein: CASSYRVSSYNEQFF
D gene: .; clone size: .; J gene: TRBJ1-1; V gene: TRBV11-2; CDR3 DNA: TGTGCCAGCAGCGCTAGAATACAGGGAAGGAACACTGAAGCTTTCTTT; CDR3 protein: CASSARIQGRNTEAFF
D gene: .; clone size: many; J gene: TRBJ2-7; V gene: TRBV28; CDR3 DNA: TGTGCCAGCAGTCGGGGCGGCTCGAGCTCCTACGAGCAGTACTTC; CDR3 protein: CASSRGGSSSYEQYF
D gene: TRBD2; clone size: many; J gene: TRBJ2-1; V gene: TRBV20-1; CDR3 DNA: TGCAGTGCTAGCCGGCGGGAGGGCCGAGATGAGCAGTTCTTC; CDR3 protein: CSASRREGRDEQFF
D gene: .; clone size: few; J gene: TRBJ1-6; V gene: TRBV7-8; CDR3 DNA: TGTGCCAGCAGCTTAAGGGCCCTCTATAATTCACCCCTCCACTTT; CDR3 protein: CASSLRALYNSPLHF
D gene: .; clone size: many; J gene: TRBJ2-5; V gene: TRBV3-1; CDR3 DNA: TGTGCCAGCAGCCAAGTATGGACTGCTCAAGAGACCCAGTACTTC; CDR3 protein: CASSQVWTAQETQYF
D gene: .; clone size: many; J gene: TRBJ2-6; V gene: TRBV2; CDR3 DNA: TGTGCCAGCAGTGAAAGTAGGGTGGGGGCCAACGTCCTGACTTTC; CDR3 protein: CASSESRVGANVLTF
D gene: .; clone size: .; J gene: TRBJ2-3; V gene: TRBV6-2/TRBV6-3; CDR3 DNA: TGTGCCAGCAGGTCACTATATACGCAGTATTTT; CDR3 protein: CASRSLYTQYF
D gene: .; clone size: .; J gene: TRBJ1-5; V gene: TRBV6-2/TRBV6-3; CDR3 DNA: TGTGCCAGCAGTTACTCGAGGGGGGGTGTGAATCAGCCCCAGCATTTT; CDR3 protein: CASSYSRGGVNQPQHF
D gene: .; clone size: many; J gene: TRBJ1-2; V gene: TRBV4-1; CDR3 DNA: TGCGCCAGCAGCCAAGGACAGTTCAATAACTATGGCTACACCTTC; CDR3 protein: CASSQGQFNNYGYTF
D gene: .; clone size: .; J gene: TRBJ1-4; V gene: TRBV3-1; CDR3 DNA: TGTGCCAGCAGCCCATTCGGCGACGGGGAAAAACTGTTTTTT; CDR3 protein: CASSPFGDGEKLFF
D gene: .; clone size: .; J gene: TRBJ1-5; V gene: TRBV7-8; CDR3 DNA: TGTGCCAGCAGCATAGACGGGGGCAATCAGCCCCAGCATTTT; CDR3 protein: CASSIDGGNQPQHF
D gene: .; clone size: .; J gene: TRBJ1-3; V gene: TRBV6-2/TRBV6-3; CDR3 DNA: TGTGCCAGCAACCGAGTCTCTGGAAACACCATATATTTT; CDR3 protein: CASNRVSGNTIYF
D gene: .; clone size: few; J gene: TRBJ1-6; V gene: TRBV7-8; CDR3 DNA: TGTGCCAGCAGCTCTGGACGGCGCGCAAGCTCCTATAATTCACCCCTCCACTTT; CDR3 protein: CASSSGRRASSYNSPLHF
D gene: .; clone size: many; J gene: TRBJ2-1; V gene: TRBV27; CDR3 DNA: TGTGCCAGCAGTTTAGGGTGGAGGGACAATGAGCAGTTCTTC; CDR3 protein: CASSLGWRDNEQFF
D gene: .; clone size: .; J gene: TRBJ2-3; V gene: TRBV10-3; CDR3 DNA: TGTGCCATCAGTGCCCGAGGTCAGGGCACAGATACGCAGTATTTT; CDR3 protein: CAISARGQGTDTQYF
D gene: TRBD2; clone size: few; J gene: TRBJ2-2; V gene: TRBV11-3; CDR3 DNA: TGTGCCAGCAGCTTAGATCGGAGACTAGCGGGGGCATGGAACACCGGGGAGCTGTTTTTT; CDR3 protein: CASSLDRRLAGAWNTGELFF
D gene: TRBD2; clone size: many; J gene: TRBJ2-5; V gene: TRBV7-2; CDR3 DNA: TGTGCCAGCAGCTTAGGGACTAGCGGGGGGCCGGCGCAAGAGACCCAGTACTTC; CDR3 protein: CASSLGTSGGPAQETQYF
D gene: TRBD2; clone size: many; J gene: TRBJ2-1; V gene: TRBV4-3; CDR3 DNA: TGCGCCAGCAGCCATTTGACTAGCGGGGATTACAATGAGCAGTTCTTC; CDR3 protein: CASSHLTSGDYNEQFF
D gene: TRBD2; clone size: many; J gene: TRBJ2-3; V gene: TRBV20-1; CDR3 DNA: TGCAGTGCTAGTCGGAGCGGGAACACAGATACGCAGTATTTT; CDR3 protein: CSASRSGNTDTQYF